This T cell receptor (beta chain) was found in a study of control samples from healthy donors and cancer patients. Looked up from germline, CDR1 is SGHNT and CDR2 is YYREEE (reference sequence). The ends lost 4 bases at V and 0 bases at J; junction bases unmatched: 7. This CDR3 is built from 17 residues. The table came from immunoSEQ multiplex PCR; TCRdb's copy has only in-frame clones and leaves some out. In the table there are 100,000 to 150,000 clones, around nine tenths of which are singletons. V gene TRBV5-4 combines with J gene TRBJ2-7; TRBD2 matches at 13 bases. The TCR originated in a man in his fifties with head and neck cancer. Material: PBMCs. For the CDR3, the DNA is TGTGCCAGCAGCACCGGACTAGCGGGGGTCAGCTCCTACGAGCAGTACTTC. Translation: CASSTGLAGVSSYEQYF.